Below, 24 T cell receptor beta chains from the same sample are listed, as sequenced in a study of cytomegalovirus exposure and HLA in healthy donors. Using immunoSEQ multiplex PCR, the repertoire was profiled, and TCRdb retains in-frame clones only, with some absent. The table lists 130,000 to 150,000 clones, 85% to 90% of them singletons. Sequences were obtained from PBMCs. The receptor set was obtained from a woman aged 18 to 35 in good health and CMV-seropositive.

The V and J genes are TRBV7-9 and TRBJ2-5, with TRBD1 matching 9 bases. The J segment lost 3 bases and the V segment lost 2 bases, leaving 10 bases of the junction unmatched. The CDR3 sequence is 17 residues long. CDR1 is SEHNR and CDR2 is FQNEAQ in the germline V gene (reference sequence). The CDR3 region has the DNA TGTGCCAGCAGCTTAAAAAGGACAGGGGAGGGGAAAGAGACCCAGTACTTC. The encoded protein is CASSLKRTGEGKETQYF.

The genes are TRBV12-5 and TRBJ2-1; 7 nucleotides match TRBD1. The CDR3 is 12 residues long. J lost 16 bases, V lost 7 bases, and 13 bases had no gene match. Germline V CDR1 and CDR2: LGHNT, FRNRAP. CDR3 residues: CASAPAGTVAFF. For the CDR3, the DNA is TGTGCTAGTGCTCCCGCCGGGACAGTGGCCTTCTTC.

This sequence joins TRBV12-5 and TRBJ2-2; possibly TRBD1 for D (6 bases). Germline values: CDR1 LGHNT, CDR2 FRNRAP. This CDR3 region has 17 residues. Trimming left V 5 bases short and J 6 bases short, with 22 bases between. Here the CDR3 reads CASGPTPGQRWAGELFF. In DNA, the CDR3 is TGTGCTAGTGGTCCTACACCGGGACAACGGTGGGCCGGGGAGCTGTTTTTT. Based on the CDR3 plus reference TRBV12-5 and TRBJ2-2, the full variable domain is DARVTQTPRHKVTEMGQEVTMRCQPILGHNTVFWYRQTMMQGLELLAYFRNRAPLDDSGMPKDRFSAEMPDATLATLKIQPSEPRDSAVYFCASGPTPGQRWAGELFFGEGSRLTVL.

The rearrangement joins TRBV5-6 to TRBJ2-3, with D tentatively TRBD2 (6 bases). From germline, CDR1 is SGHDT and CDR2 YYEEEE. The germline V and J ends were trimmed by 8 bases and 4 bases, with 14 bases remaining between them. The CDR3 runs to 13 residues. CDR3 residues: CARLFRRADTQYF. The CDR3 DNA reads as TGTGCCAGACTATTCCGGAGGGCAGATACGCAGTATTTT.

This clone was found once. The chain employs TRBV6-5 and TRBJ2-7; D is possibly TRBD2 (6 bases). The CDR3 contains 15 residues. The V and J ends lost 2 bases and 1 base respectively, with 12 bases between them. From germline, CDR1 is MNHEY and CDR2 SVGAGI. Written as DNA, the CDR3 is TGTGCCAGCAGTTACGGTTCTAGCGAGTCCTACGAGCAGTACTTC. Translation: CASSYGSSESYEQYF.

This clone was observed a few times. The chain carries TRBV5-4 and TRBJ1-2, with D tentatively TRBD1 (5 bases). The V end lost 0 bases, the J end lost 8 bases, and 5 bases lay between the germline ends. The length of the CDR3 is 11 residues. Germline loops: CDR1 SGHNT, CDR2 YYREEE (reference sequence). The CDR3 DNA reads TGTGCCAGCAGCTTGGAGGGGGGCTACACCTTC. Its translation is CASSLEGGYTF.

The chain links TRBV9 to TRBJ2-1; TRBD1 matches 8 bases. Germline V gene data show CDR1 as SGDLS and CDR2 as YYNGEE. V trimming: 3 bases; J trimming: 4 bases; junction bases outside the gene matches: 6. The CDR3 covers 15 residues. CDR3 sequence reads: CASSADRGDYNEQFF. CDR3 in DNA: TGTGCCAGCAGCGCCGACAGGGGTGATTACAATGAGCAGTTCTTC.

The J gene is TRBJ2-1, the V gene TRBV2, with 10 bases lining up with TRBD2. CDR3 length: 14 amino acids. The V gene's germline CDR1 is SNHLY and CDR2 FYNNEI. The V and J ends lost 4 bases and 4 bases, in that order; junction bases with no gene match: 1. CDR3 DNA: TGTGCCAGCAGTGGTAGCGGGAGGTACAATGAGCAGTTCTTC. It encodes CASSGSGRYNEQFF.

This chain links TRBV15 with TRBJ2-5; 9 bases align to TRBD2. The V segment lost 3 bases and the J segment 2 bases; nucleotides outside the gene matches: 7. Germline lookup yields CDR1 LNHNV and CDR2 YYDKDF (reference sequence). This CDR3 contains 16 residues. The CDR3 DNA sequence: TGTGCCACCAGCAGGACGCTAGCGGGGTCTCAAGAGACCCAGTACTTC. Translated: CATSRTLAGSQETQYF.

The CDR3, as DNA: TGTGCCAGCTTCACACCATTTGGTGGCTACACCTTC. Protein: CASFTPFGGYTF. V is TRBV28 and J is TRBJ1-2; D unclear. The V gene's germline CDR1 is MDHEN and CDR2 SYDVKM. V lost 8 bases and J lost 7, with 14 bases in between. The CDR3 sequence is 12 residues long.

CDR3 protein: CASSLGLAGSSYNEQFF. Here the CDR3 DNA reads TGCGCCAGCAGCCTCGGACTAGCGGGAAGCTCCTACAATGAGCAGTTCTTC. The genes are TRBV5-1 and TRBJ2-1; 12 positions match TRBD2. CDR1 is SGHRS, CDR2 YFSETQ, per germline. This CDR3 comprises 17 residues. V lost 4 bases and J lost 0; bases outside the gene matches: 5.

The J gene is TRBJ2-1, the V gene TRBV9, with unresolved D. This CDR3 contains 15 residues. Germline assignment: CDR1 SGDLS and CDR2 YYNGEE. Trimming stripped 3 bases from V and 3 bases from J, with 13 bases between. The CDR3 spells CASSAFGGDYNEQFF. The CDR3 DNA follows: TGTGCCAGCAGCGCTTTCGGCGGAGACTACAATGAGCAGTTCTTC.

The J gene is TRBJ2-7, the V gene TRBV18; D not resolved. The CDR3 runs 12 residues. Trimming stripped 4 bases from V and 3 bases from J, with 7 bases between. Germline CDR1 is KGHSH and CDR2 is LQKENI. The CDR3 here is CASSREVYEQYF. CDR3 coding DNA: TGTGCCAGCTCACGAGAAGTCTACGAGCAGTACTTC.

The genes are TRBV18 and TRBJ2-7; 7 positions match TRBD1. Germline assignment: CDR1 KGHSH and CDR2 LQKENI. The CDR3 runs 14 residues. After removal of 1 base from V and 2 bases from J, the junction contained 2 bases not matched to a gene. The CDR3 region has the DNA TGTGCCAGCTCACCACAGGGACAGCCCTACGAGCAGTACTTC. This codes for CASSPQGQPYEQYF. Supplemented by reference TRBV18 and TRBJ2-7, the full variable domain reads NAGVMQNPRHLVRRRGQEARLRCSPMKGHSHVYWYRQLPEEGLKFMVYLQKENIIDESGMPKERFSAEFPKEGPSILRIQQVVRGDSAAYFCASSPQGQPYEQYFGPGTRLTVT.

This clone appeared once. The V and J genes are TRBV11-2 and TRBJ2-3; D is perhaps TRBD1 (6 bases). This CDR3 contains 15 residues. The germline V gene has CDR1 SGHAT and CDR2 FQNNGV. V was pared by 1 base and J by 6 bases, with 14 bases between. The CDR3 spells CASSLGGPQGDTQYF. The DNA for the CDR3 is TGTGCCAGCAGCTTAGGGGGACCCCAGGGGGATACGCAGTATTTT. Drawing the rest from reference TRBV11-2 and TRBJ2-3, the complete variable domain is EAGVAQSPRYKIIEKRQSVAFWCNPISGHATLYWYQQILGQGPKLLIQFQNNGVVDDSQLPKDRFSAERLKGVDSTLKIQPAKLEDSAVYLCASSLGGPQGDTQYFGPGTRLTVL.

Worth noting for this clone: At one end the junction does not follow the germline gene, possibly because of a read error. The chain has TRBV7-7 and TRBJ2-6, with 10 bases matching TRBD1. The germline V gene encodes CDR1 SSHAT and CDR2 FNYEAQ (reference sequence). The CDR3 sequence is 16 residues long. CDR3 in amino acids: CASSPGQGSGANVLTF. As DNA, the CDR3 is TGTGCTAGCAGCCCGGGACAGGGGTCAGGGGCCAACGTCCTGACTTTC. The full variable domain, rest sourced from reference TRBV7-7 and TRBJ2-6, is GAGVSQSPRYKVTKRGQDVTLRCDPISSHATLYWYQQALGQGPEFLTYFNYEAQPDKSGLPSDRFSAERPEGSISTLTIQRTEQRDSAMYRCASSPGQGSGANVLTFGAGSRLTVL.

The CDR3 nucleotides read TGTGCCAGCATCCTCCAGGGTTTTTCCTACGAGCAGTACTTC. Translation gives CASILQGFSYEQYF. The chain joins TRBV28 to TRBJ2-7; TRBD1 might be the D (5 bases). There are 14 residues in the CDR3. CDR1 is MDHEN, CDR2 SYDVKM, per germline. Trimming took 7 bases from V and 1 from J, leaving 14 bases between them. Using reference TRBV28 and TRBJ2-7 for the parts outside the CDR3, the full variable domain is DVKVTQSSRYLVKRTGEKVFLECVQDMDHENMFWYRQDPGLGLRLIYFSYDVKMKEKGDIPEGYSVSREKKERFSLILESASTNQTSMYLCASILQGFSYEQYFGPGTRLTVT.

The V call is TRBV11-2, the J call TRBJ2-7; 10 bases agree with TRBD2. The CDR3 runs 15 residues. With 5 bases clipped from V and 9 bases from J, the junction kept 13 bases outside the gene matches. Germline CDR1 and CDR2: SGHAT and FQNNGV. This CDR3 reads CASSPGTSAGSGQYF. The CDR3 DNA reads TGTGCCAGCAGCCCAGGGACTAGCGCAGGTTCGGGGCAGTACTTC.

The rearrangement links TRBV9 to TRBJ2-3, with D perhaps TRBD2 (6 bases). CDR1 is SGDLS, CDR2 YYNGEE, per germline. Trimming removed 4 bases from V and 3 bases from J, with 18 bases in between. The CDR3 extends over 16 amino acids. CDR3 bases: TGTGCCAGCAGCCGAAGGGGACTCATTGCAACAGATACGCAGTATTTT. Amino acid sequence: CASSRRGLIATDTQYF.

The rearrangement joins TRBV7-2 to TRBJ2-5; D remains ambiguous. The CDR3 spans 11 residues. The germline gives CDR1 SGHTA, CDR2 FQGNSA. The ends were cut back, 3 bases at V and 5 bases at J, with 4 bases in the middle. In DNA form, the CDR3 reads TGTGCCAGCAGCTTCGGGGAGACCCAGTACTTC. It codes for CASSFGETQYF.

The chain has TRBV28 and TRBJ1-2; 7 bases match TRBD1. The junction had 13 bases not matched to a gene; V was cut back by 6 bases and J by 3 bases. Germline V gene lookup returns CDR1 MDHEN and CDR2 SYDVKM. The CDR3 runs to 16 residues. The CDR3 loop is CASSWGVDRLYYGYTF. Here the CDR3 DNA reads TGTGCCAGCAGCTGGGGGGTGGACAGGCTTTACTATGGCTACACCTTC.

The gene calls are TRBV19 and TRBJ2-4; the D is unclear. Germline V gives CDR1 LNHDA, CDR2 SQIVND (reference sequence). Trimming removed 4 bases at V and 0 bases at J, with 10 bases between. CDR3 length: 15 residues. CDR3 protein: CASSNADLAKNIQYF. The DNA of the CDR3 is TGTGCCAGTAGTAATGCGGATTTAGCCAAAAACATTCAGTACTTC.

The genes are TRBV4-3 and TRBJ2-6; D possibly corresponds to TRBD1 (6 bases). This CDR3 is 19 amino acids long. V lost 0 bases and J lost 0, with 15 bases in between. Per the germline V gene, CDR1 is LGHNA and CDR2 is YSLEER. Written as DNA, the CDR3 is TGCGCCAGCAGCCAAGAGTTCCGACAGGTTCCCTCTGGGGCCAACGTCCTGACTTTC. This encodes CASSQEFRQVPSGANVLTF.

This clone occurred once. V gene TRBV7-9 combines with J gene TRBJ2-6; 8 bases are shared with TRBD2. This CDR3 comprises 16 residues. V dropped 3 bases and J dropped 0; count of bases not matched to a gene: 1. CDR1 and CDR2 (germline): SEHNR, FQNEAQ (reference sequence). DNA for the CDR3: TGTGCCAGCAGCTTTAGCGGGGACTCTGGGGCCAACGTCCTGACTTTC. The encoded protein is CASSFSGDSGANVLTF.